The rows below give T cell receptor beta chains drawn from one sample of a study of T cells in localized non-small cell lung cancer. The protocol was immunoSEQ multiplex PCR, while the TCRdb copy is restricted to in-frame clones and leaves out a portion. This table holds 8,500 to 13,000 clones, about 88% found once. Sequencing used peripheral blood, obtained before any cancer treatment. These receptors all stem from a male donor at least 60 years old with stage III lung adenocarcinoma. Both conserved end residues are trimmed from each CDR3.

v_gene: TRBV9
j_gene: TRBJ1-1
CDR3aa: ASSPGDDTEAF

v_gene: TRBV19
j_gene: TRBJ2-2
CDR3aa: ASRTSGGLAGELF

v_gene: TRBV5-6
j_gene: TRBJ2-7
CDR3aa: ASSPGTGGFYEQY

v_gene: TRBV5-6
j_gene: TRBJ2-5
CDR3aa: ASSWGAGTGTETQY

v_gene: TRBV7-9
j_gene: TRBJ2-5
CDR3aa: ASSLGSGFGETQY

v_gene: TRBV27
j_gene: TRBJ1-2
CDR3aa: ASSSPSQGSNYGYT

v_gene: TRBV2
j_gene: TRBJ1-5
CDR3aa: ASSEKGYNQPQH

v_gene: TRBV6-4
j_gene: TRBJ1-1
CDR3aa: ASSFDRENTEAF

v_gene: TRBV6-4
j_gene: TRBJ2-3
CDR3aa: ASSQSSSTDTQY

v_gene: TRBV5-4
j_gene: TRBJ1-1
CDR3aa: ASSLRDSTEAF

v_gene: TRBV20-1
j_gene: TRBJ2-1
CDR3aa: SAFGTAAF

v_gene: TRBV20-1
j_gene: TRBJ1-1
CDR3aa: SAASGEAF

v_gene: TRBV6-5
j_gene: TRBJ1-1
CDR3aa: ASRLGQGARAF